Below, 18 T cell receptor beta chains from the same sample are listed, as sequenced in a study of T-cell reconstitution after alpha-beta-depleted transplantation in children. Construction of the TCRbeta library involved unique molecular identifiers. TCRdb called the PCR reads again in MiXCR, with one record for every CDR3 protein. The sample yields roughly 400,000 distinct CDR3 sequences, 20% seen once. The starting material was PBMCs from the stem cell graft donor, obtained from the stem cell graft. These receptors were collected from a human donor who donated a stem cell graft to a child with acute myeloid leukemia.

This chain's CDR3 is CASSLERAGTGELFF. The CDR3 coding sequence is TGTGCCAGCAGTTTAGAGAGGGCTGGGACCGGGGAGCTGTTTTTT. The chain employs TRBV28 and TRBJ2-2; a weak D match, TRBD2 (5 bases). Trimming cost V 2 bases and J 5 bases, with 12 bases left between them. CDR3 size: 15 residues. CDR1 and CDR2 from the germline V gene are MDHEN and SYDVKM.

There are many counts of this clonotype. The chain links TRBV7-9 to TRBJ2-5, with D possibly being TRBD2 (6 bases). With 1 base removed from V and 1 base from J, the gap between germline ends came to 10 bases. The V gene's germline CDR1 is SEHNR and CDR2 FQNEAQ (reference sequence). The CDR3 runs to 15 residues. The CDR3 DNA follows: TGTGCCAGCAGCTTAGTCCCCGGGGGCCAAGAGACCCAGTACTTC. Its protein is CASSLVPGGQETQYF.

A few counts support this clonotype. The chain has TRBV28 and TRBJ2-4; D might be TRBD1 (6 bases). CDR1 and CDR2 (germline): MDHEN, SYDVKM. The CDR3 is 16 residues long. The germline V and J ends were trimmed by 4 bases and 0 bases, with 13 bases remaining between them. CDR3: CASSSADSLAKNIQYF. CDR3 nucleotide sequence: TGTGCCAGCAGTTCGGCGGACAGCCTAGCCAAAAACATTCAGTACTTC.

Ten or more counts support this clonotype. The chain uses TRBV20-1 and TRBJ2-1; 10 bases line up with TRBD2. CDR1 DFQATT and CDR2 SNEGSKA come from the germline V gene (reference sequence). The CDR3 consists of 13 residues. The junction had 7 bases not matched to a gene; V was cut back by 7 bases and J by 7 bases. In DNA form, the CDR3 reads TGCAGTGTTTCCATAGCGGGAGGAAATGAGCAGTTCTTC. Translation: CSVSIAGGNEQFF.

V and J are TRBV20-1 and TRBJ1-5, with D perhaps TRBD1 (5 bases). The V gene lost 4 bases and the J gene lost 0 bases, with 13 bases spanning the gap. The germline V gene encodes CDR1 DFQATT and CDR2 SNEGSKA (reference sequence). CDR3 length equals 15 residues. The CDR3 DNA reads as TGCAGTGCTAAATTCGGGGGGTATAGCAATCAGCCCCAGCATTTT. Residues: CSAKFGGYSNQPQHF.

The CDR3 loop is CSASGRVRANVLTF. The DNA of the CDR3 is TGCAGTGCTTCGGGACGGGTGAGGGCCAACGTCCTGACTTTC. The chain links TRBV20-1 to TRBJ2-6; D possibly uses TRBD1 or TRBD2 (5 bases each). V was trimmed by 5 bases and J by 5 bases, leaving 13 bases between them. Germline CDR1 DFQATT, CDR2 SNEGSKA (reference sequence). The CDR3 contains 14 residues.

This clonotype was seen more than once but under ten times. CDR3 DNA: TGTGCCAGCAGCGTAGGAGTTCAGGGCGGCTACGAGCAGTACTTC. It encodes CASSVGVQGGYEQYF. This chain connects TRBV9 to TRBJ2-7; tentative D call: TRBD1 (5 bases). The germline V gene has CDR1 SGDLS and CDR2 YYNGEE. Deletions cut 0 bases from V and 3 bases from J, with 13 bases between. The CDR3 covers 15 residues.

This clonotype occurred many times. The V and J genes are TRBV20-1 and TRBJ2-3; TRBD2 agrees at 11 bases. There are 16 residues in the CDR3. The germline V gene encodes CDR1 DFQATT and CDR2 SNEGSKA (reference sequence). V lost 6 bases to trimming and J lost 2 bases; unmatched junction nucleotides: 10. CDR3 residues: CSAERGTSGHTDTQYF. CDR3 nucleotides: TGCAGTGCCGAGAGAGGGACTAGCGGACACACAGATACGCAGTATTTT.

Many counts were recorded for this clonotype. V gene TRBV4-3 combines with J gene TRBJ1-4; D not certain. Germline V CDR1 and CDR2: LGHNA, YSLEER. Deletions cut 9 bases from V and 3 bases from J, with 8 bases between. This CDR3 has 12 amino acids. CDR3 region: CASSVSNEKLFF. The CDR3 nucleotides are TGCGCCAGTTCGGTATCTAATGAAAAACTGTTTTTT.

This clonotype came up many times. CDR3 DNA sequence: TGCAGCGTTGCGACCGGGAACTACAATGAGCAGTTCTTC. Protein product: CSVATGNYNEQFF. The chain joins TRBV29-1 to TRBJ2-1; TRBD2 might be the D (5 bases). The CDR3 is 13 amino acids. CDR1 and CDR2 from the germline V gene are SQVTM and ANQGSEA. Trimming stripped 4 bases from V and 3 bases from J, with 10 bases between.

This clonotype was detected only a few times. The J gene is TRBJ2-3, the V gene TRBV6-5, with D possibly matching TRBD2 (5 bases). V was pared by 2 bases and J by 0 bases, with 12 bases between. Per the germline V gene, CDR1 is MNHEY and CDR2 is SVGAGI. The CDR3 runs 16 residues. The CDR3 loop is CASSYGKGGSTDTQYF. CDR3 nucleotide sequence: TGTGCCAGCAGTTACGGGAAAGGCGGGAGCACAGATACGCAGTATTTT.

This clonotype was seen ten or more times. The chain uses TRBV20-1 and TRBJ2-7; 7 bases agree with TRBD2. In germline, CDR1 is DFQATT, CDR2 SNEGSKA (reference sequence). The CDR3 is made up of 13 amino acids. The CDR3 nucleotides read TGCAGCGGGCGGGAGCTAATCTCCTACGAGCAGTACTTC. Protein product: CSGRELISYEQYF.

The chain has TRBV5-1 and TRBJ2-1; unclear D gene. V was trimmed by 4 bases and J by 0 bases, leaving 11 bases between them. The V gene's germline CDR1 is SGHRS and CDR2 YFSETQ. The CDR3 loop spans 15 amino acids. The CDR3 reads CASSLHRSSYNEQFF. CDR3 DNA sequence: TGCGCCAGCAGCCTTCATAGGAGCTCCTACAATGAGCAGTTCTTC.

The genes are TRBV20-1 and TRBJ2-1; 10 bases agree with TRBD2. Germline V CDR1 and CDR2: DFQATT, SNEGSKA (reference sequence). CDR3 size: 15 residues. Trimming took 3 bases from V and 6 from J; bases not matched to a gene: 8. The CDR3 reads CSASLGLAGVNEQFF. CDR3 bases: TGCAGTGCTAGTCTCGGGCTAGCGGGAGTCAATGAGCAGTTCTTC.

This clonotype showed up just a few times. This rearrangement joins TRBV29-1 to TRBJ2-6; D may be TRBD2 (5 bases). The CDR3 has 15 residues. The germline V and J ends were trimmed by 7 bases and 4 bases, with 17 bases remaining between them. CDR1 is SQVTM and CDR2 is ANQGSEA in the germline V gene. The CDR3 loop is CSAFLGGIGANVLTF. The CDR3 coding sequence is TGCAGCGCCTTTCTAGGAGGCATCGGGGCCAACGTCCTGACTTTC.

This clonotype turned up a few times. V and J are TRBV27 and TRBJ1-5; D is ambiguous. The ends were cut back, 4 bases at V and 3 bases at J, with 16 bases in the middle. The CDR3 is 16 amino acids. The germline gives CDR1 MNHEY, CDR2 SMNVEV (reference sequence). DNA of the CDR3: TGTGCCAGCAGTTATTCGTGGGTTTCCCCCAATCAGCCCCAGCATTTT. Protein: CASSYSWVSPNQPQHF.

The table lists this clonotype with a few counts. The chain has TRBV30 and TRBJ2-1; 9 nucleotides align to TRBD1. V shed 3 bases and J 7 bases; nucleotides not matched to a gene: 10. In germline, CDR1 is GTSNPN, CDR2 SVGIG (reference sequence). CDR3 length: 15 amino acids. CDR3 amino acids: CAWRRGQGVGNEQFF. The CDR3 DNA reads as TGTGCCTGGAGGAGGGGACAGGGAGTGGGAAATGAGCAGTTCTTC.

V gene TRBV6-5 combines with J gene TRBJ2-7; TRBD1 is a possible D gene (5 bases). The length of the CDR3 is 15 residues. Trimming left V 1 base short and J 3 bases short, with 13 bases between. The germline V gene has CDR1 MNHEY and CDR2 SVGAGI. The CDR3 spells CASSYWGQGYYEQYF. As DNA, the CDR3 is TGTGCCAGCAGTTACTGGGGCCAGGGATACTACGAGCAGTACTTC.